Sequencing of this T cell receptor beta chain was carried out in a study of T cell responses to AZD1222 COVID-19 vaccine (dated by TCRdb to 2020 to 2023). Regarding the study in general: A total of over 230 trial participants underwent TCR sequencing, of whom about 210 had received two doses of AZD1222 and 26 had received two doses of the MenACWY control vaccine. Enrollment into the trials was organized by age into subgroups of 18-55, 56-69 and 70-plus years, and those subgroups contained about 150, 27 and 61 TCR-sequenced participants, respectively. The research as a whole found: Only five or six AZD1222 recipients were SARS-CoV-2 seropositive at baseline, limiting conclusions about previously exposed vaccinees. In the small 56-69-year group, the increase in depth fell short of significance, most likely because of low power. Vaccine-associated CD4 TCRs spanned the whole spike protein, with dominant responses in regions 160-218 and 743-854. Spike-specific TCR breadth and depth rose significantly after two AZD1222 doses compared with day 0 and with MenACWY recipients. Epitopes outside the regions mutated in the B.1.351 and B.1.1.7 variants were reportedly recognized by nearly half of the unique spike-specific TCRs. Because no day 14 peak-response samples were available, the repertoires could be characterized only after the peak T cell response. Most participants were white British and females outnumbered males, and the authors suggested that clonal diversity may have been underestimated.

This sample's time point label indicates: about 28 days (+/-7) after the second vaccine dose. AZD1222 recipients given second doses at about 4 weeks or at about 12 weeks were pooled, since spike-specific TCR depth and breadth were not found to differ between the two schedules. Vaccinee samples came from UK trials COV001 and COV002, including a single-blind randomized controlled phase 2/3 trial of AZD1222 (ChAdOx1 nCoV-19) in healthy adults. Trial participant PBMC samples were collected at day 0 and day 28 after the second dose for TCRbeta chain sequencing. Regarding this clone: Its antigen is not yet known. No much larger clone is present one base from it, and per-base qualities are unavailable.

V loses 2 bases at its end and J loses 0 bases; junction bases beyond the gene matches: 3. Including cysteine and phenylalanine, the CDR3 has 15 amino acids. The only DNA kept is the CDR3, 45 bases in frame from the first base. Looking up the germline V gene yields CDR1 MNHEY and CDR2 SVGEGT. The CDR3 regions of human TCRbeta chains were subjected to immunosequencing. In the paper's pipeline: Repertoire TCRs were matched against a reference library of SARS-CoV-2-specific TCRs generated with the MIRA antigen-specificity platform. Breadth was defined as the fraction of unique TCRs that were SARS-CoV-2-associated, and depth was defined as the fraction of total T cells that were SARS-CoV-2-associated. Using the MIRA data, every spike-specific TCR was mapped to the spike region that the TCR reacted to and assigned to either a CD4 or a CD8 class. Log10-transformed breadth and depth values were compared by one-way ANOVA with Sidak's multiple comparisons tests. TCRdb limited this immuneACCESS table to in-frame rearrangements with V and J called. A share of clones is missing; checked studies link under half to unresolved V genes, and the rest is unexplained. D and trimming were read from the DNA, whereas the V and J calls and clone size are those reported in that table. The sample table contains under 110,000 clones; only one count was recorded for 90% of them. The top ten hold 7.5% to 9% of the sample.

The chain is made from TRBV6-2 or TRBV6-3 and TRBJ2-7, with 8 bases aligning to TRBD2. The sequence was collected from an adult who received the AZD1222 COVID-19 vaccine. Sample: peripheral blood, taken 28 days after the second AZD1222 dose. The sequence in DNA is TGTGCCAGCAGTTACGCGGGGGGCCTCTCCTACGAGCAGTACTTC. This sequence encodes CASSYAGGLSYEQYF.